A selection of T cell receptor beta chains follows, all from one sample in a study of OX40 agonist ivuxolimab in advanced cancers. Produced via immunoSEQ multiplex PCR; TCRdb's table is partial and in-frame only. The repertoire consists of about 42,000 clones, with 86% occurring once and the leading ten covering around 10%. The specimen comprised CD4+ or CD8+ T cells sorted from blood, sampled in a trial of the OX40 agonist ivuxolimab. These receptors came from an adult with an advanced solid tumor such as melanoma, head and neck, liver or kidney cancer. The CDR3 runs from the conserved cysteine through the conserved F or W. Each record gives: D gene, clone size, V gene, CDR3 length, J gene, CDR3 DNA, CDR3 protein. The D gene is left open where the match is weak. Clone size is shown for a subset of rows, as once, few, many or a class of expanded clone.

TRBD1	.	TRBV7-9	13	TRBJ2-7	TGTGCCAGCAGCCCGAGAGACGACAGGGGACAGTACTTC	CASSPRDDRGQYF
.	.	TRBV27	11	TRBJ1-1	TGTGCCAGCAGGAAGAACACTGAAGCTTTCTTT	CASRKNTEAFF
.	.	TRBV5-1	15	TRBJ1-2	TGCGCCAGCAGCCCCAGGGCCTCACGCGACTATGGCTACACCTTC	CASSPRASRDYGYTF
TRBD1	.	TRBV4-3	15	TRBJ2-7	TGCGCCAGCAGCCAAGAGACAGGGAATACCTACGAGCAGTACTTC	CASSQETGNTYEQYF
.	.	TRBV4-3	13	TRBJ2-7	TGCGCCAGCAGCCAGGGACTGAAGTACGAGCAGTACTTC	CASSQGLKYEQYF
TRBD1	.	TRBV7-9	14	TRBJ2-7	TGTGCCAGCAGCCCACAGGGGTTGGCCTACGAGCAGTACTTC	CASSPQGLAYEQYF
TRBD2	.	TRBV5-8	11	TRBJ2-1	TGTGCCAGCAGGTGGGACTACGAGCAGTTCTTC	CASRWDYEQFF
.	.	TRBV28	17	TRBJ1-2	TGTGCCAGCAGCCAGGGGCGGGGATCGGTAGTGAGGGATGGCTACACCTTC	CASSQGRGSVVRDGYTF
TRBD1	once	TRBV29-1	14	TRBJ1-5	TGCAGCGCCGCTCCGACAGGGGACAATCAGCCCCAGCATTTT	CSAAPTGDNQPQHF
.	.	TRBV27	15	TRBJ1-6	TGTGCCAGCAGTTTATCTTCCGGGGGTCATTCACCCCTCCACTTT	CASSLSSGGHSPLHF
.	.	TRBV5-1	13	TRBJ2-7	TGCGCCAGCAGCTCCGGGACACCCTACGAGCAGTACTTC	CASSSGTPYEQYF
TRBD2	.	TRBV28	15	TRBJ2-1	TGTGCCAGCAGCCCGGTGCTAGCGGGATGGGATGAGCAGTTCTTC	CASSPVLAGWDEQFF
.	.	TRBV6-1	13	TRBJ2-3	TGTGCCAGCAGTGAAGAAGAGCCAGATACGCAGTATTTT	CASSEEEPDTQYF
.	once	TRBV13	17	TRBJ1-6	TGTGCCAGCAGCCACACCCGGGGGGAGGGCTTAAGATCACCCCTCCACTTT	CASSHTRGEGLRSPLHF
.	few	TRBV7-9	14	TRBJ1-2	TGTGCCAGCAGCAAAAGCGGGACGGACCCGATGGTCACCTTC	CASSKSGTDPMVTF
TRBD2	once	TRBV11-2	17	TRBJ2-7	TGTGCCAGCAGCTTAGCGCCCAAGGGACTAGCGGATTACGAGCAGTACTTC	CASSLAPKGLADYEQYF
.	.	TRBV9	14	TRBJ2-1	TGTGCCAGCAGCGGACGTAACTCCTACAATGAGCAGTTCTTC	CASSGRNSYNEQFF
.	.	TRBV25-1	13	TRBJ2-7	TGTGCCAGCAGCGACCGACACATTAAGCAGCAGTACTTC	CASSDRHIKQQYF
.	.	TRBV28	14	TRBJ1-4	TGTGCCAGCAGCCCGACACGGTTTAATGAAAAACTGTTTTTT	CASSPTRFNEKLFF
.	.	TRBV5-5	14	TRBJ2-3	TGTGCCAGCAGCCCCGGGGCCAGCACAGATACGCAGTATTTT	CASSPGASTDTQYF
TRBD2	.	TRBV9	16	TRBJ2-5	TGTGCCAGCAGCGTCAGCTTTGCGGGGGGTAAAGAGACCCAGTACTTC	CASSVSFAGGKETQYF
TRBD2	.	TRBV7-9	14	TRBJ2-3	TGTGCCAGCAGCTTAGGGGGACTACCAGATACGCAGTATTTT	CASSLGGLPDTQYF
TRBD1	.	TRBV13	14	TRBJ1-4	TGTGCCAGCAGCCCCCAGGGGGGTAATGAAAAACTGTTTTTT	CASSPQGGNEKLFF
.	.	TRBV30	14	TRBJ2-2	TGTGCCTGGAGTGGGTGGGAGTCAAGCGGGGAGCTGTTTTTT	CAWSGWESSGELFF
TRBD2	once	TRBV27	15	TRBJ2-1	TGTGCCAGCAGTTTATCTACTAGCGGAAACAATGAGCAGTTCTTC	CASSLSTSGNNEQFF
TRBD2	.	TRBV11-2	15	TRBJ2-3	TGTGCCAGCAGGGATAGCGGGCTCAGCACAGATACGCAGTATTTT	CASRDSGLSTDTQYF
.	.	TRBV5-4	11	TRBJ1-2	TGTGCCAGCAGCTTGGCCGGTGGCTACACCTTC	CASSLAGGYTF
.	once	TRBV19	13	TRBJ2-7	TGTGCCAGTAGTATAGGCTTCTCCTACGAGCAGTACTTC	CASSIGFSYEQYF
.	.	TRBV27	13	TRBJ2-7	TGTGCCAGCAGTTTAACCAGCACCTACGAGCAGTACTTC	CASSLTSTYEQYF
.	once	TRBV7-9	15	TRBJ2-5	TGTGCCAGCAGCTTGAGGAGCGACCTCCAAGAGACCCAGTACTTC	CASSLRSDLQETQYF
.	.	TRBV19	14	TRBJ2-7	TGTGCCAGTAGGGGGGGATCCCCTTTCTACGAGCAGTACTTC	CASRGGSPFYEQYF
TRBD1	.	TRBV5-4	18	TRBJ2-6	TGTGCCCACAGCGGGGCCGGGACAGGGGTTTCTGGGGCCAACGTCCTGACTTTC	CAHSGAGTGVSGANVLTF
TRBD1	few	TRBV2	14	TRBJ1-5	TGTGCCAGCAGGGACAGGGGGCTAGGTCAGCCCCAGCATTTT	CASRDRGLGQPQHF
.	.	TRBV4-1	14	TRBJ2-3	TGCGCCAGCAGCCAAGGAGTGGTTGCAGATACGCAGTATTTT	CASSQGVVADTQYF
.	once	TRBV30	12	TRBJ2-1	TGTGCCTGGAGTGTAGTTGGTGATGAGCAGTTCTTC	CAWSVVGDEQFF
TRBD1	.	TRBV10-3	15	TRBJ1-2	TGTGCCATCAGTGTCGACAGGGGCGGTAGGGATGGCTACACCTTC	CAISVDRGGRDGYTF
.	.	TRBV28	12	TRBJ1-2	TGTGCCAGCAGTTTAAATACGGATGGCTACACCTTC	CASSLNTDGYTF
TRBD1	.	TRBV2	16	TRBJ2-5	TGTGCCAGCCACAGCTTATGGACAGGGGATAGAGAGACCCAGTACTTC	CASHSLWTGDRETQYF
TRBD1	few	TRBV28	15	TRBJ2-6	TGTGCCAGCAGACAACAGGGGGCTGGGGCCAACGTCCTGACTTTC	CASRQQGAGANVLTF
.	.	TRBV5-1	15	TRBJ2-3	TGCGCCAGCAGCTCGCGGCAAGGGTTCACAGATACGCAGTATTTT	CASSSRQGFTDTQYF
.	.	TRBV27	14	TRBJ2-2	TGTGCCAGCAGTTCTCGGTTGGGTCCCGGGGAGCTGTTTTTT	CASSSRLGPGELFF